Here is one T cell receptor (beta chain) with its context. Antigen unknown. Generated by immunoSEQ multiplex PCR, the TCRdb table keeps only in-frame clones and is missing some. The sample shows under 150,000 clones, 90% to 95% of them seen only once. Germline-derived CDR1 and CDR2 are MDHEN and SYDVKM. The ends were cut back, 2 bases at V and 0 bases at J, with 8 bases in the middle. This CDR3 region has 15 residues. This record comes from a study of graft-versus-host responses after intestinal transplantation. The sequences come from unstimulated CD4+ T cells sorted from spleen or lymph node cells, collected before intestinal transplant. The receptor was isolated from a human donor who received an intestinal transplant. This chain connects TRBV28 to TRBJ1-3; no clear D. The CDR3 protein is CASSLSRYSGNTIYF. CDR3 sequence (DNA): TGTGCCAGCAGTTTAAGCCGGTACTCTGGAAACACCATATATTTT.